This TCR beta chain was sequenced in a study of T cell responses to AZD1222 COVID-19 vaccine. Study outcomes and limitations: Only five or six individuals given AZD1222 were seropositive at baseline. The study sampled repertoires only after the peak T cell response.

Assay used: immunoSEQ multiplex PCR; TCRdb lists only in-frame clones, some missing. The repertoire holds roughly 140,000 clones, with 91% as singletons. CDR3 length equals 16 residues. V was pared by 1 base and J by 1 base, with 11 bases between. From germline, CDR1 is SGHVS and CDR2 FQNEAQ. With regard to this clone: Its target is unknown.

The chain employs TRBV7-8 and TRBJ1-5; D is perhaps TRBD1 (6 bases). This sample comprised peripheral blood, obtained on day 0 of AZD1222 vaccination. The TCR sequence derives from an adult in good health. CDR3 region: CASSLGGGHSNQPQHF. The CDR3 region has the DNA TGTGCCAGCAGCTTAGGCGGGGGGCACAGCAATCAGCCCCAGCATTTT.